These 20 T cell receptor beta chains were all obtained from the same sample, sequenced in a study of blood T cell repertoires in COVID-19. Measured with immunoSEQ multiplex PCR; TCRdb has only the in-frame clones, and not every one. The table has around 170,000 clones, under 90% seen once. Sequenced: PBMCs or T cells enriched from blood (not recorded which). These receptors originate from a woman in her forties or fifties who had recovered from COVID-19.

This clone was detected only once. The V call is TRBV28, the J call TRBJ2-7, with 11 bases matching TRBD2. In germline, CDR1 is MDHEN, CDR2 SYDVKM. The V and J ends lost 3 bases and 3 bases, in that order; junction bases with no gene match: 4. The CDR3 contains 15 residues. CDR3 DNA sequence: TGTGCCAGCAGTTTCGGGCTAGCGGGAGGCTACGAGCAGTACTTC. This codes for CASSFGLAGGYEQYF. The full variable domain, its missing parts supplied by reference TRBV28 and TRBJ2-7, is DVKVTQSSRYLVKRTGEKVFLECVQDMDHENMFWYRQDPGLGLRLIYFSYDVKMKEKGDIPEGYSVSREKKERFSLILESASTNQTSMYLCASSFGLAGGYEQYFGPGTRLTVT.

This clone turned up a few times. CDR3 region: CSASQNYGYTF. CDR3 nucleotides: TGCAGTGCTAGTCAAAACTATGGCTACACCTTC. This rearrangement joins TRBV20-1 to TRBJ1-2; D ambiguous. CDR3 length: 11 residues. Germline CDR1 DFQATT, CDR2 SNEGSKA (reference sequence). Trimming removed 3 bases from V and 2 bases from J, with 4 bases in between.

This clone appeared once. The gene calls are TRBV10-3 and TRBJ1-3, with no clear D. The length of the CDR3 is 12 residues. CDR1 and CDR2 (germline): ENHRY, SYGVKD. The V end lost 4 bases, the J end lost 4 bases, and 5 bases lay between the germline ends. This CDR3 reads CAISVQGNTIYF. In nucleotides, the CDR3 is TGTGCCATCAGTGTACAGGGAAACACCATATATTTT.

Here the CDR3 reads CASSLEGGEAFF. The DNA of the CDR3 is TGCGCCAGCAGCTTGGAAGGGGGTGAAGCTTTCTTT. The chain is built from TRBV5-1 and TRBJ1-1, with D maybe TRBD1 (6 bases). This CDR3 contains 12 residues. V dropped 0 bases and J dropped 7 bases, with 7 bases sitting between them. The germline V gene has CDR1 SGHRS and CDR2 YFSETQ.

A single count supports this clone. The chain has TRBV9 and TRBJ2-7; 11 bases agree with TRBD2. Germline-derived CDR1 and CDR2 are SGDLS and YYNGEE. The CDR3 loop spans 15 amino acids. V gave up 5 bases and J gave up 7 bases; unmatched junction bases: 11. CDR3 nucleotide sequence: TGTGCCAGCAGTGAAACTAGCGGGAGTTCGGGGGAGCAGTACTTC. Its translation: CASSETSGSSGEQYF.

The V call is TRBV28, the J call TRBJ2-1; 9 nucleotides match TRBD1. Losses at the gene ends were 2 bases for V and 12 bases for J; bases not matched to a gene: 11. This CDR3 comprises 15 residues. Germline V CDR1 and CDR2: MDHEN, SYDVKM. The CDR3: CASSLQDRGYPWQFF. CDR3 DNA sequence: TGTGCCAGCAGTTTACAGGACAGGGGTTATCCGTGGCAGTTCTTC.

Regarding this clone: One end of the junction is discordant with germline, which a read error may explain. For the CDR3, the DNA is TGTGCTAGCAGCTTCGGGACTAGCGGGAGGGGTCTCTACGAGCAGTACTTC. Its protein is CASSFGTSGRGLYEQYF. The V call is TRBV7-7, the J call TRBJ2-7; 16 bases are a match to TRBD2. Germline CDR1 SSHAT, CDR2 FNYEAQ (reference sequence). This CDR3 has 17 amino acids.

The chain couples TRBV9 to TRBJ1-4; D gene uncertain. This CDR3 is built from 15 residues. V lost 6 bases and J lost 8, with 20 bases in between. Germline lookup yields CDR1 SGDLS and CDR2 YYNGEE. The CDR3 sequence: CASTSSHSGGEKLFF. The CDR3 coding sequence is TGTGCCAGCACGTCCAGCCACTCCGGCGGAGAAAAACTGTTTTTT.

CDR3 sequence: CASSSDLSSYNEQFF. DNA of the CDR3: TGTGCCAGCAGCTCGGACTTAAGCTCCTACAATGAGCAGTTCTTC. The V gene is TRBV6-5, the J gene TRBJ2-1; possibly TRBD2 for D (5 bases). Between the trimmed V and J ends, which lost 6 bases and 0 bases, there was a span of 12 bases. Germline V gene lookup returns CDR1 MNHEY and CDR2 SVGAGI. The CDR3 covers 15 residues.

The chain carries TRBV7-9 and TRBJ1-1; D gene ambiguous. The CDR3 runs to 13 residues. CDR1 is SEHNR and CDR2 is FQNEAQ in the germline V gene (reference sequence). Trimming pared 4 bases from V and 1 base from J, leaving 7 bases between. CDR3 sequence reads: CASSSFRNTEAFF. In DNA, the CDR3 is TGTGCCAGCAGCTCATTTAGGAACACTGAAGCTTTCTTT.

V is TRBV7-2 and J is TRBJ2-2, with 8 bases matching TRBD2. In germline, CDR1 is SGHTA, CDR2 FQGNSA. Trimming cost V 6 bases and J 4 bases; bases outside gene matches: 7. The length of the CDR3 is 15 residues. The CDR3 region is CASRLSGTSTGELFF. As DNA, the CDR3 is TGTGCCAGCAGGTTATCCGGGACTAGCACCGGGGAGCTGTTTTTT.

In this sample, this clone turned up a few times. The chain employs TRBV5-1 and TRBJ2-2, with D unclear. V was clipped by 1 base and J by 2 bases, with 6 bases between them. In germline, CDR1 is SGHRS, CDR2 YFSETQ. The CDR3 consists of 14 residues. For the CDR3, the DNA is TGCGCCAGCAGCTTGCGACTTAACACCGGGGAGCTGTTTTTT. Translated, it gives CASSLRLNTGELFF.

The chain combines TRBV13 with TRBJ1-1; weak D call: TRBD1 (5 bases). Germline V gives CDR1 PRHDT, CDR2 FYEKMQ (reference sequence). CDR3 length: 14 residues. The V and J ends lost 0 bases and 1 base respectively, with 6 bases between them. For the CDR3, the DNA is TGTGCCAGCAGCTTAGGCGACAGGAACACTGAAGCTTTCTTT. Its translation: CASSLGDRNTEAFF.

V gene TRBV19 combines with J gene TRBJ1-2; weak D call: TRBD1 (5 bases). The CDR3 sequence is 11 residues long. Looked up from germline, CDR1 is LNHDA and CDR2 is SQIVND (reference sequence). Trimming shortened V by 9 bases and J by 7 bases, and 12 bases separated the two germline ends. Here the CDR3 reads CASAQGGGYTF. CDR3 nucleotide sequence: TGTGCCAGCGCGCAGGGAGGTGGCTACACCTTC.

The J gene is TRBJ1-1, the V gene TRBV27; D is ambiguous. This CDR3 has 15 amino acids. Germline V gene sequence: CDR1 MNHEY, CDR2 SMNVEV (reference sequence). V was shortened by 7 bases and J by 0 bases, with 15 bases between the two germline ends. CDR3 amino acids: CASNPGGLVNTEAFF. DNA of the CDR3: TGTGCCAGCAATCCGGGCGGACTAGTGAACACTGAAGCTTTCTTT.

The rearrangement uses TRBV2 and TRBJ2-1; a weak D match, TRBD1 (7 bases). From germline, CDR1 is SNHLY and CDR2 FYNNEI. This CDR3 region has 14 residues. V shed 1 base and J shed 7 bases, with 11 bases lying between them. DNA of the CDR3: TGTGCCAGCAGTGAAGGCGGGACAGCAAATGAGCAGTTCTTC. This sequence encodes CASSEGGTANEQFF.

The chain carries TRBV19 and TRBJ1-1; TRBD1 agrees at 8 bases. Germline V gene sequence: CDR1 LNHDA, CDR2 SQIVND (reference sequence). Trimming removed 0 bases from V and 5 bases from J; junction bases left unmatched: 5. The CDR3 is made up of 15 amino acids. The CDR3: CASSIDNRGNTEAFF. The CDR3 nucleotides are TGTGCCAGTAGTATAGATAACAGGGGGAATACTGAAGCTTTCTTT.

The rearrangement links TRBV13 to TRBJ2-1, with 15 bases lining up with TRBD2. V lost 3 bases, J lost 9 bases, and 3 bases stayed unmatched. This CDR3 comprises 15 residues. CDR1 is PRHDT, CDR2 FYEKMQ, per germline (reference sequence). The CDR3 sequence is CASSLRTSGRVEQFF. CDR3 nucleotides: TGTGCCAGCAGCTTGCGGACTAGCGGGAGGGTTGAGCAGTTCTTC.

The V call is TRBV27, the J call TRBJ2-7; 10 bases agree with TRBD2. The V gene end was trimmed by 5 bases and the J gene end by 0 bases; junction bases not matched to a gene: 4. Germline V gene data show CDR1 as MNHEY and CDR2 as SMNVEV (reference sequence). The CDR3 loop spans 15 amino acids. CDR3 loop: CASSPSGGYSYEQYF. DNA of the CDR3: TGTGCCAGCAGTCCTAGCGGGGGATACTCCTACGAGCAGTACTTC.

CDR3 nucleotides: TGTGCCAGTAGTATTCCTAGCGGAGAGACCCAGTACTTC. Translated, it gives CASSIPSGETQYF. The rearrangement links TRBV19 to TRBJ2-5; 7 bases agree with TRBD2. The CDR3 runs to 13 residues. V shed 3 bases and J 4 bases; nucleotides not matched to a gene: 2. Per the germline V gene, CDR1 is LNHDA and CDR2 is SQIVND (reference sequence). Using reference TRBV19 and TRBJ2-5 for the parts outside the CDR3, the full variable domain is DGGITQSPKYLFRKEGQNVTLSCEQNLNHDAMYWYRQDPGQGLRLIYYSQIVNDFQKGDIAEGYSVSREKKESFPLTVTSAQKNPTAFYLCASSIPSGETQYFGPGTRLLVL.